The sequence of this TCR beta chain was determined in a study of vaccination and CD4 T cells after COVID-19. Regarding treatment: roughly ten-day PBMC culture with coronavirus spike peptide pools or control peptides (ViraFEST assay). The CDR3 has 13 residues. V was trimmed by 0 bases and J by 6 bases, leaving 8 bases between them. Germline V lookup: CDR1 DFQATT, CDR2 SNEGSKA (reference sequence). On this clonotype itself: What it binds is not known.

The Oncomine TCR Beta short-read assay generated sequence data from the DNA of cultured CD4+ T cells. Using its own MiXCR run on the PCR reads, TCRdb lists one record per CDR3 protein. The sample yields roughly 15,000 distinct CDR3 sequences, 51% seen once. V gene TRBV20-1 combines with J gene TRBJ2-2, with no clear D. This clonotype was sampled from a human donor who had recovered from COVID-19. The sequenced sample consisted of CD4+ T cells from blood, cultured in vitro. For the CDR3, the DNA is TGCAGTGCTAGAGACGTTTCGGCCGGGGAGCTGTTTTTT. Its translation is CSARDVSAGELFF.